This T cell receptor (beta chain) comes out of a study of T cells in Graves' hyperthyroidism and ophthalmopathy. Background on the study: The authors collected peripheral blood at initial diagnosis, before any treatment.

Using RNA transcripts as the source, TCR beta CDR3 regions were amplified. The HTBI set primed first-round TCR CDR3 RT-PCR. TCRdb processed the multiplex PCR reads anew with MiXCR; each CDR3 protein has one entry. This sample carries 550,000 to 650,000 distinct CDR3 sequences, 14% of them seen once, and the ten largest clones take 11% to 15%. At least ten counts were recorded for this clonotype. Trimming at V came to 0 bases and at J to 6 bases, leaving 4 bases not matched to a gene. Germline CDR1 reads SGHKS; CDR2 reads YYEKEE (reference sequence). CDR3 length: 15 amino acids. The clonotype was recovered from a woman aged 35 to 49 with Graves' hyperthyroidism. The chain couples TRBV5-5 to TRBJ2-1; 9 nucleotides line up with TRBD2. Sample: blood. The CDR3 nucleotides read TGTGCCAGCAGCTTGGTAGCGGGAGTCCGCAATGAGCAGTTCTTC. Translating it yields CASSLVAGVRNEQFF.